This T cell receptor (beta chain) derives from a study of cytomegalovirus exposure and HLA in healthy donors. Study-wide points: Despite most TCR sequences being rare, some public TCRs occurred in many donors.

A remark on this clone: Antigen: not known.

The PCR ran on 60 Vbeta and 13 Jbeta primers. The method was immunoSEQ multiplex PCR; TCRdb's version includes in-frame clones alone and lacks a portion of them. The sample includes approximately 120,000 clones, roughly three quarters of them seen just once. The ends lost 5 bases at V and 0 bases at J; junction bases unmatched: 3. The CDR3 contains 15 residues. Germline V CDR1 and CDR2: SSHAT, FNYEAQ (reference sequence). Input material: PBMCs. The chain couples TRBV7-7 to TRBJ2-2; TRBD1 matches at 7 bases. The clonotype was recovered from a man aged 30 to 45 in good health and CMV-seronegative. The CDR3 sequence is CASSPQGANTGELFF. CDR3 bases: TGTGCCAGCAGCCCCCAGGGGGCGAACACCGGGGAGCTGTTTTTT.